The clone carrying this T cell receptor beta chain has only one observation. Other DNA sequences of this sample code for an identical CDR3. CDR3 length: 12 residues. Between the trimmed V and J ends, which lost 2 bases and 2 bases, there was a span of 4 bases. CDR1 MDHEN and CDR2 SYDVKM come from the germline V gene. The sample comes from a study of blood T cell repertoires in COVID-19. The repertoire was sequenced with immunoSEQ multiplex PCR; TCRdb's copy has only in-frame clones and lacks some. The sample carries around 250,000 clones, more than 75% recorded once. This rearrangement joins TRBV28 to TRBJ2-7; D gene unclear. Sequencing input: peripheral blood. The TCR comes from an elderly man with acute or convalescent COVID-19. Here the CDR3 reads CASSLTTYEQYF. The CDR3 DNA reads as TGTGCCAGCAGTTTAACTACCTACGAGCAGTACTTC. Full variable domain (outside the CDR3, taken from reference TRBV28 and TRBJ2-7): DVKVTQSSRYLVKRTGEKVFLECVQDMDHENMFWYRQDPGLGLRLIYFSYDVKMKEKGDIPEGYSVSREKKERFSLILESASTNQTSMYLCASSLTTYEQYFGPGTRLTVT.